The rows below give T cell receptor beta chains drawn from one sample of a study of beta chain features in type 1 diabetes. Using immunoSEQ multiplex PCR, the repertoire was profiled, and TCRdb retains in-frame clones only, with some absent. The sample lists under 20,000 clones, about 70% seen once, with approximately 2.7% in the top ten. Sequenced input: Tregs from blood. The receptor source for this set is a man aged 30 to 39 with type 1 diabetes. The CDR3 runs from the conserved cysteine through the conserved F or W. D genes are given only for firm matches.

d_call	j_call	v_call	cdr3_aa
TRBD2	TRBJ2-7	TRBV11-2	CASSLLAGGREQYF
TRBD1	TRBJ1-4	TRBV13	CASSKRQGATNEKLFF
TRBD2	TRBJ2-7	TRBV10-3	CAISESVGGRVSYEQYF
TRBD1	TRBJ1-5	TRBV2	CASGGQGNQPQHF
TRBD2	TRBJ2-3	TRBV5-1	CASSWTGTSGRNTQYF
.	TRBJ1-2	TRBV7-8	CASSPRDYGYTF
TRBD2	TRBJ2-4	TRBV6-6	CASSYGGTSGGASQYF
TRBD2	TRBJ2-7	TRBV11-1	CASSLGGLAGAYEQYF
.	TRBJ2-7	TRBV5-6	CASSRGTASYEQYF
.	.	TRBV11-2	CASSLARGIIYEQYF
.	TRBJ1-1	TRBV5-1	CASSSREGTEAFF
TRBD1	TRBJ2-7	TRBV6-1	CASSSWDSTYEQYF
.	TRBJ2-7	TRBV19	CASSSSMTGQYEQYF
.	TRBJ2-6	TRBV7-9	CASSSTESGANVLTF
TRBD2	TRBJ2-7	TRBV5-1	CASSTSGTLYEQYF
.	TRBJ2-3	TRBV5-1	CASSGDNTDTQYF
.	TRBJ2-1	TRBV11-2	CASSLAGLPYNEQFF
TRBD2	TRBJ2-2	TRBV6-5	CASSYVGGPNTGELFF
.	TRBJ1-5	TRBV7-8	CASKDPGNQPQHF
TRBD1	TRBJ2-1	TRBV5-1	CASSLGQGALYNEQFF
.	TRBJ2-1	TRBV18	CASSPRSANYNEQFF
.	TRBJ1-1	TRBV5-1	CASSMPQGNTEAFF
.	TRBJ1-2	TRBV6-1	CASSDRGGNYGYTF
TRBD2	TRBJ2-1	TRBV29-1	CSVAREPINEQFF
.	TRBJ1-5	TRBV19	CAGGRTEQPQHF
TRBD1	TRBJ1-5	TRBV12-5	CASGLVLGTGGTWQPQHF
.	TRBJ2-5	TRBV20-1	CSARRGEEPYF
.	TRBJ2-1	TRBV10-3	CAISPHYGSSYNEQFF
.	TRBJ2-5	TRBV14	CASSQGSRPQETQYF
TRBD2	TRBJ2-1	TRBV19	CASSIGALAGGYNEQFF
TRBD1	TRBJ2-5	TRBV5-1	CASSYGTGVGETQYF
TRBD1	TRBJ1-2	TRBV29-1	CSVEGDRRGYTF
TRBD2	TRBJ2-5	TRBV9	CASSVALAGGQETQYF
TRBD1	TRBJ1-5	TRBV19	CASSIGTGAGQPQHF
TRBD1	TRBJ1-3	TRBV5-1	CASSMTGGRSGNTIYF
.	TRBJ1-2	TRBV10-1	CASSDRGDYGYTF
.	TRBJ2-5	TRBV6-6	CASSPWVQVEGTQYF
TRBD1	TRBJ2-5	TRBV5-1	CASSGWTGGDETQYF
TRBD2	TRBJ2-3	TRBV5-8	CASSLEVAGTDTQYF
TRBD2	TRBJ2-3	TRBV7-2	CASSLGSGSTNTQYF
TRBD1	TRBJ2-7	TRBV2	CASSEGTGRWYEQYF
.	TRBJ1-1	TRBV18	CASSPRENTEAFF